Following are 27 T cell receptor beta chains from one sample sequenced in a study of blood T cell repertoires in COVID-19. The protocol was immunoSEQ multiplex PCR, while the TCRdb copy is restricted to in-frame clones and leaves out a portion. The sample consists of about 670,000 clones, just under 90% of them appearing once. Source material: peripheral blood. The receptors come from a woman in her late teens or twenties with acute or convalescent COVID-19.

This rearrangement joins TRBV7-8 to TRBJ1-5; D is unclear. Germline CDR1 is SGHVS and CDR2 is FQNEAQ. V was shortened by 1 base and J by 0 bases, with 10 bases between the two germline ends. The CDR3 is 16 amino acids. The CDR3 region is CASSLGRPTSNQPQHF. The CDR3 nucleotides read TGTGCCAGCAGCTTAGGGAGGCCCACTAGCAATCAGCCCCAGCATTTT. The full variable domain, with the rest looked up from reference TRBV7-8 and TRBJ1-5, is GAGVSQSPRYKVAKRGQDVALRCDPISGHVSLFWYQQALGQGPEFLTYFQNEAQLDKSGLPSDRFFAERPEGSVSTLKIQRTQQEDSAVYLCASSLGRPTSNQPQHFGDGTRLSIL.

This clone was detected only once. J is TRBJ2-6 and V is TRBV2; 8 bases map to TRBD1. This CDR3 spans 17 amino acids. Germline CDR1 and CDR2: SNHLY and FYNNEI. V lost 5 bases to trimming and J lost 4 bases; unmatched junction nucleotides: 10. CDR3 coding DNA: TGTGCCAGCAGTAGGACAGGGCAGTCTGGGGGGGCCAACGTCCTGACTTTC. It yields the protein CASSRTGQSGGANVLTF. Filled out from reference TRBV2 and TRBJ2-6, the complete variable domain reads EPEVTQTPSHQVTQMGQEVILRCVPISNHLYFYWYRQILGQKVEFLVSFYNNEISEKSEIFDDQFSVERPDGSNFTLKIRSTKLEDSAMYFCASSRTGQSGGANVLTFGAGSRLTVL.

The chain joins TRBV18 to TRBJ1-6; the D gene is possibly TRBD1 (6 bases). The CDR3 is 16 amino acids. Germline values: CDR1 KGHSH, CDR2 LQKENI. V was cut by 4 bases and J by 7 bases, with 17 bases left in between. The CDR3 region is CASSRETGMENSPLHF. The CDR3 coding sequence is TGTGCCAGCTCACGCGAAACAGGGATGGAAAATTCACCCCTCCACTTT. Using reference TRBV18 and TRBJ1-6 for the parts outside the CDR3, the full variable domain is NAGVMQNPRHLVRRRGQEARLRCSPMKGHSHVYWYRQLPEEGLKFMVYLQKENIIDESGMPKERFSAEFPKEGPSILRIQQVVRGDSAAYFCASSRETGMENSPLHFGNGTRLTVT.

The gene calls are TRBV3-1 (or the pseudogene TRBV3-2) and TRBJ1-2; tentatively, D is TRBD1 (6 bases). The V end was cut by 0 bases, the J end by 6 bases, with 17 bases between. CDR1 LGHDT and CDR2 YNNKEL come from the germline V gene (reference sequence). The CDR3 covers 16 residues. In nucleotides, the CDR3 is TGTGCCAGCAGCCAAGATTTGGGGGCAGTGGTGAATGGCTACACCTTC. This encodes CASSQDLGAVVNGYTF.

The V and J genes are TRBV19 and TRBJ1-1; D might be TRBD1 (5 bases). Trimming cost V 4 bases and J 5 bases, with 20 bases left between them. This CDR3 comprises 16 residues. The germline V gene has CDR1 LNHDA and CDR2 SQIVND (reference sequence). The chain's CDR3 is CASSNEMGRKRTEAFF. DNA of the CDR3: TGTGCCAGTAGTAACGAGATGGGGCGAAAGAGAACTGAAGCTTTCTTT.

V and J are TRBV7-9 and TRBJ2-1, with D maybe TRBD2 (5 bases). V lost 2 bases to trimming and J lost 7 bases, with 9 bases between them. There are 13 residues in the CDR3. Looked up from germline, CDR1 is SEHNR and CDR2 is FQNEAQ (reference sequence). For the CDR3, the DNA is TGTGCCAGCAGCTTAAACATAGCGAATGAGCAGTTCTTC. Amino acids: CASSLNIANEQFF.

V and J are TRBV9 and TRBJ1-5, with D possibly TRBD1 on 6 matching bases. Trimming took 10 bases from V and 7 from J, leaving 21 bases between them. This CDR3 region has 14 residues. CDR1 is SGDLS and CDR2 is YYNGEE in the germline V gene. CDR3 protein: CAPRSGRGLQPQHF. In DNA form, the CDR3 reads TGTGCCCCCCGAAGTGGCAGGGGCTTGCAGCCCCAGCATTTT. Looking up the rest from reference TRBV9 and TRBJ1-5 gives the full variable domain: DSGVTQTPKHLITATGQRVTLRCSPRSGDLSVYWYQQSLDQGLQFLIQYYNGEERAKGNILERFSAQQFPDLHSELNLSSLELGDSALYFCAPRSGRGLQPQHFGDGTRLSIL.

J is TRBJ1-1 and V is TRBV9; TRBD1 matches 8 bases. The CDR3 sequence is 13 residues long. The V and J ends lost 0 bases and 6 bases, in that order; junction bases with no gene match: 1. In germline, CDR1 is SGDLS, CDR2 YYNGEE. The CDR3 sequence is CASSVETGAEAFF. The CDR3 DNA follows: TGTGCCAGCAGCGTAGAGACAGGGGCTGAAGCTTTCTTT.

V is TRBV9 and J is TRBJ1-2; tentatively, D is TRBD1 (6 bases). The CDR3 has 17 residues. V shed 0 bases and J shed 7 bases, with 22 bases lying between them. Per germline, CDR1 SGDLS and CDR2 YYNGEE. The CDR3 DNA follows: TGTGCCAGCAGCGTAGGGGGGCACGGCCCGGGTAGAGGTGGCTACACCTTC. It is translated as CASSVGGHGPGRGGYTF.

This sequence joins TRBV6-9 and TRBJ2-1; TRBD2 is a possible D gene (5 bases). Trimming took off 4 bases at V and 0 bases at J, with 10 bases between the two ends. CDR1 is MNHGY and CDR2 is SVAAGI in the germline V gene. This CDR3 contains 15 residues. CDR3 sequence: CASSSNRDSYNEQFF. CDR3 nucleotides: TGTGCCAGCAGTTCAAACCGGGACTCCTACAATGAGCAGTTCTTC.

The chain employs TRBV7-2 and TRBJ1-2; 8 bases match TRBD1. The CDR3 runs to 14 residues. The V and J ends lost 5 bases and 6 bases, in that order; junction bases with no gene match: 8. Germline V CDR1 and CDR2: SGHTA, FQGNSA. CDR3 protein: CASSLKGDRHGYTF. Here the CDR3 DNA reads TGTGCCAGCAGCCTAAAAGGGGACAGGCATGGCTACACCTTC.

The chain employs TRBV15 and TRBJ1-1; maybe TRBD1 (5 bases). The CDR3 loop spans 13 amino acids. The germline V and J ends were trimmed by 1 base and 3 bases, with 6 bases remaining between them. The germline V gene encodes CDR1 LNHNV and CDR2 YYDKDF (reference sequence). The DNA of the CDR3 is TGTGCCACCAGCAGAGCAGGGTACACTGAAGCTTTCTTT. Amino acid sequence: CATSRAGYTEAFF.

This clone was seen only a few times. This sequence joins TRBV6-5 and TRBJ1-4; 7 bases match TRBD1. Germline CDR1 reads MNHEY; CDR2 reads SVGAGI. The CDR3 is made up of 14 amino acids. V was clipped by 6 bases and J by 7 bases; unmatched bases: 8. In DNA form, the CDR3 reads TGTGCCAGCAGGAAGGGGGCCGAGAGTGAAAAACTGTTTTTT. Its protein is CASRKGAESEKLFF.

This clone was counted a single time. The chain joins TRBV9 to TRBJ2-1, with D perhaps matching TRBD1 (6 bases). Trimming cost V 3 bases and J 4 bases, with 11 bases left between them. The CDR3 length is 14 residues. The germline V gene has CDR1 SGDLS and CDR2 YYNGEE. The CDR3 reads CASSGRDIYNEQFF. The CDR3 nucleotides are TGTGCCAGCAGCGGCCGGGACATATACAATGAGCAGTTCTTC.

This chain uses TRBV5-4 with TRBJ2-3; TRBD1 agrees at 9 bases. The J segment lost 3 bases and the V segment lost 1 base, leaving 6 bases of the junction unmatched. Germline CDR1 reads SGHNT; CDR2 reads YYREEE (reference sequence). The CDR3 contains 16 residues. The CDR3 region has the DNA TGTGCCAGCAGCTTGAGGACAGGGGTTCGAACAGATACGCAGTATTTT. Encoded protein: CASSLRTGVRTDTQYF.

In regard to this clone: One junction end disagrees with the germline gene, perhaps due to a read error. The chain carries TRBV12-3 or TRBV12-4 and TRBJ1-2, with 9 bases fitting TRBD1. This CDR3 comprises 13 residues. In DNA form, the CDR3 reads TGTGCCAGCAGTCCCGGGACAGGGTATGCCTACACCTTC. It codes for CASSPGTGYAYTF.

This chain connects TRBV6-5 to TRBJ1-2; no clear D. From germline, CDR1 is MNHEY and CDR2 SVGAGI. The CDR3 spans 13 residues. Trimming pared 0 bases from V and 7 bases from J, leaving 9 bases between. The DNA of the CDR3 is TGTGCCAGCAGTTACTCCGGGGTTACTGGCTACACCTTC. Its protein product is CASSYSGVTGYTF.

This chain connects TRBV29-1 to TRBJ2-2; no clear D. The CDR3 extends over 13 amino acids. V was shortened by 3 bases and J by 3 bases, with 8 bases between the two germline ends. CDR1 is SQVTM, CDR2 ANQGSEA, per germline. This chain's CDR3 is CSVDTDYTGELFF. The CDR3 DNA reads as TGCAGCGTTGATACAGATTACACCGGGGAGCTGTTTTTT.

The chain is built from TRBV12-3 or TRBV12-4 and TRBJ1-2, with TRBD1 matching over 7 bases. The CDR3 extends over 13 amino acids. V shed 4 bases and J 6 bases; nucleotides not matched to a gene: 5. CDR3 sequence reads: CASSYLQGNGYTF. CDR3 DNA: TGTGCCAGCAGTTACCTACAGGGGAATGGCTACACCTTC.

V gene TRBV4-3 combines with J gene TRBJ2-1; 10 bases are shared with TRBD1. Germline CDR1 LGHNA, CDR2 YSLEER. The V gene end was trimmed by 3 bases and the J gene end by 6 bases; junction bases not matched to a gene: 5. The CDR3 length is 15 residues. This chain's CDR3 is CASSQGDRGFNEQFF. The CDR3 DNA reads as TGCGCCAGCAGCCAGGGGGACAGGGGATTCAATGAGCAGTTCTTC.

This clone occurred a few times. The CDR3 DNA is TGTGCCAGCAAAACATCGGACAGGGTGGGTGAGCAGTTCTTC. Encoded protein: CASKTSDRVGEQFF. The chain carries TRBV28 and TRBJ2-1, with TRBD1 identical over 8 bases. Germline CDR1 MDHEN, CDR2 SYDVKM. The CDR3 has 14 amino acids. V gave up 7 bases and J gave up 9 bases; unmatched junction bases: 11. Drawing the rest from reference TRBV28 and TRBJ2-1, the complete variable domain is DVKVTQSSRYLVKRTGEKVFLECVQDMDHENMFWYRQDPGLGLRLIYFSYDVKMKEKGDIPEGYSVSREKKERFSLILESASTNQTSMYLCASKTSDRVGEQFFGPGTRLTVL.

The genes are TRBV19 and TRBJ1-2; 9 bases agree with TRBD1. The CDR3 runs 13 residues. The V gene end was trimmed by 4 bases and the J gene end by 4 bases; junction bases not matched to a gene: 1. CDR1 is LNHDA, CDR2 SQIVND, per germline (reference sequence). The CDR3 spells CASSKTGGYGYTF. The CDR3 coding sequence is TGTGCCAGTAGTAAGACAGGGGGCTATGGCTACACCTTC.

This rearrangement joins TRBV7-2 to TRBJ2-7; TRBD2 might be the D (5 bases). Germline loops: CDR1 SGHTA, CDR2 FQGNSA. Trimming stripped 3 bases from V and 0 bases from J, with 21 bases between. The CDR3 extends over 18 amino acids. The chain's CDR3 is CASSFRAVGDSLSYEQYF. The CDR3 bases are TGTGCCAGCAGCTTTAGGGCGGTCGGGGATTCTCTCTCCTACGAGCAGTACTTC. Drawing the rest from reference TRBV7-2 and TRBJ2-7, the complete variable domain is GAGVSQSPSNKVTEKGKDVELRCDPISGHTALYWYRQSLGQGLEFLIYFQGNSAPDKSGLPSDRFSAERTGGSVSTLTIQRTQQEDSAVYLCASSFRAVGDSLSYEQYFGPGTRLTVT.

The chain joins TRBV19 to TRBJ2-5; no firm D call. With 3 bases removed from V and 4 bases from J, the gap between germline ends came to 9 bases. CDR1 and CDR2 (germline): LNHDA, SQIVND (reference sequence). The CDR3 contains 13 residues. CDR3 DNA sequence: TGTGCCAGTAGTATCTTCGGTGGAGAGACCCAGTACTTC. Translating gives CASSIFGGETQYF.

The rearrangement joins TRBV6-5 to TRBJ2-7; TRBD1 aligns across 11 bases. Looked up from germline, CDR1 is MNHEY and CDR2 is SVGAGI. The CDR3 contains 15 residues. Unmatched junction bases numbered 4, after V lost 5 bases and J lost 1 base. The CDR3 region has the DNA TGTGCCAGCAGTAAGGACAGGGGGCTTTCCTACGAGCAGTACTTC. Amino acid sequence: CASSKDRGLSYEQYF.

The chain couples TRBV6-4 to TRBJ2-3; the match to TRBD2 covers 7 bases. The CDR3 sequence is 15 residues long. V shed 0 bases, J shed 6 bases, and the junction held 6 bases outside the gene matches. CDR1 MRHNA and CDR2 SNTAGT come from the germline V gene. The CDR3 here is CASSDSYDSGDTQYF. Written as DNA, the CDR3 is TGTGCCAGCAGTGACTCGTATGATAGCGGGGATACGCAGTATTTT.

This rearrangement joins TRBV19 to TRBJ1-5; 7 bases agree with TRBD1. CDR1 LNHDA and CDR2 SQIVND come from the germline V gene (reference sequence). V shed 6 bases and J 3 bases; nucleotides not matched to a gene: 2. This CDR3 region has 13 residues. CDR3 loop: CASRTGNNQPQHF. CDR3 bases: TGTGCCAGTAGGACAGGGAACAATCAGCCCCAGCATTTT.